This TCR beta chain stems from a study of blood T cell repertoires in COVID-19. Study as a whole: Samples came from the United States, Italy and Spain, spanning acute and convalescent COVID-19. In each case, the material was cDNA or gDNA derived from T cells, B-cell-depleted T cells, or PBMCs.

Methods used by the authors: Cell counts per sample came from amplifying reference gene primers. The data were produced by immunoSEQ multiplex PCR, yet TCRdb's version contains in-frame clones alone and is incomplete. Clone size and V and J calls were adopted from that table, with D and trimming inferred from the DNA. Altogether some 210,000 clones are present, 89% being singletons, with the ten largest covering more than 5.5%. Germline CDR1 is SGHRS and CDR2 is YFSETQ. This CDR3 contains 13 residues. V dropped 0 bases and J dropped 7 bases, with 8 bases sitting between them. The chain couples TRBV5-1 to TRBJ2-4; D gene uncertain. What was sequenced was peripheral blood. The origin of this receptor is a man aged 60-69 years who had recovered from COVID-19. The CDR3 region has the DNA TGCGCCAGCAGCTTGGACCAGAGGAACATTCAGTACTTC. This codes for CASSLDQRNIQYF.